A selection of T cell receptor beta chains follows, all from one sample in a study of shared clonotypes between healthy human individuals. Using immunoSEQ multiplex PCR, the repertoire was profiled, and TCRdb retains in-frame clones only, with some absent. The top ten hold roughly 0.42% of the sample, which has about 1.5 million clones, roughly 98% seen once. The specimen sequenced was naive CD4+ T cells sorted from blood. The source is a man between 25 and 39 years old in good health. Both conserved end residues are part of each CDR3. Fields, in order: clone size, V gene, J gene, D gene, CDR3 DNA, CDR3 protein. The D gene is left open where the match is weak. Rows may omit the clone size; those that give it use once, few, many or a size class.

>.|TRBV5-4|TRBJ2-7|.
TGTGCCAGCAGCCTCCCCCTTGGGCAGGGAGGCGAGCAGTACTTC
CASSLPLGQGGEQYF
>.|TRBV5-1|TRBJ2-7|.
TGCGCCAGCAGCTTTACTCCCTCGGAGGGGCTAGCCTCCTACGAGCAGTACTTC
CASSFTPSEGLASYEQYF
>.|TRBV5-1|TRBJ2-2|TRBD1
TGCGCCAGCAGCTTGACTACACAGGGGGCTGGGGCCGGGGAGCTGTTTTTT
CASSLTTQGAGAGELFF
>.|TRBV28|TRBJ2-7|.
TGTGCCAGCAGTCCGGCTGGGACATCCAACTTTGCCGAGCAGTACTTC
CASSPAGTSNFAEQYF
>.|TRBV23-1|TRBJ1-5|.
TGCGCCAGCAGTCAACCAACCGAGCTTATGGAGTGTGTATTGTGCAATCAGCCCCAGCATTTT
CASSQPTELMECVLCNQPQHF
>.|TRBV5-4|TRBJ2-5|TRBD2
TGTGCCAGCAGCATACTAGCGGGCATTCAAGAGACCCAGTACTTC
CASSILAGIQETQYF
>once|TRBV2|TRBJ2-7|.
TGTGCCAGCAGTGAAGACCAGTACGAGCAGTACTTC
CASSEDQYEQYF
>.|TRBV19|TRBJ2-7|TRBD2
TGTGCCAGTAGTACACAAAGACTAGCGGGAACCTCCTACGAGCAGTACTTC
CASSTQRLAGTSYEQYF
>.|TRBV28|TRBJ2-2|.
TGTGCCAGCCACAAATGGACGGGGAACACCGGGGAGCTGTTTTTT
CASHKWTGNTGELFF
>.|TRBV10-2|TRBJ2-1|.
TGCGCCAGCAGTGAGTTCGGGCTGGACGAATTAAATGAGCAGTTCTTC
CASSEFGLDELNEQFF
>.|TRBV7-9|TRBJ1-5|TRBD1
TGTGCCAGCAGCCCGAGCGCAGGGGGCCATCAGCCCCAGCATTTT
CASSPSAGGHQPQHF
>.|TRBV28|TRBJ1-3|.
TGTGCCAGCAGTGACTGGGCCAGAGACTCTGGAAACACCATATATTTT
CASSDWARDSGNTIYF
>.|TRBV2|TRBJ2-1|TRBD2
TGTGCCAGCAGAAAGACACTAGCGGGAGTTTCCAATGAGCAGTTCTTC
CASRKTLAGVSNEQFF
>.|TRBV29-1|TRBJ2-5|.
TGCAGCGTTGGGGGGTCAGTTTTTCGAGAGACCCAGTACTTC
CSVGGSVFRETQYF
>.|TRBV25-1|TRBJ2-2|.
TGTGCCAGCCAGGGACGGACAATACTGAACACCGGGGAGCTGTTTTTT
CASQGRTILNTGELFF
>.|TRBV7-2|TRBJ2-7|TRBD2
TGTGCCAGCAGCTTAGTACCCACTAGCGGGGTTTCCTACGAGCAGTACTTC
CASSLVPTSGVSYEQYF
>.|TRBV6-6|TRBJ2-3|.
TGTGCCAGCAAGGAGGTGGGGTCGGCCACAGATACGCAGTATTTT
CASKEVGSATDTQYF
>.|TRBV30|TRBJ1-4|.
TGTGCCTGCCTCGGGACGGAGAATGAAAAACTGTTTTTT
CACLGTENEKLFF
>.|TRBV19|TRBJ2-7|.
TGTGCCAGTAGTTCCCCTTCGGGCGGTAGCTCCTACGAGCAGTACTTC
CASSSPSGGSSYEQYF
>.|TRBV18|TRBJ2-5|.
TGTGCCAGCTCACCCATAACAGGACTCCAAGAGACCCAGTACTTC
CASSPITGLQETQYF
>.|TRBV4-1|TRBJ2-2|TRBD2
TGCGCCAGCAGCCAAGGCGGAGGGAGGGCCCTCGGTGGCGGGGAGCTGTTTTTT
CASSQGGGRALGGGELFF
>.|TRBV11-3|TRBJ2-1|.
TGTGCCAGCAGCTTAGATGCGGCCAATGAGCAGTTCTTC
CASSLDAANEQFF
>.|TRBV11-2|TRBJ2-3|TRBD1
TGTGCCAGCAGCTTAGACGGGACAGGGGTTACAGATACGCAGTATTTT
CASSLDGTGVTDTQYF
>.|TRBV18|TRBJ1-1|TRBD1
TGTGCCAGCTCATACAGACAGGGTGGAAGGACTGAAGCTTTCTTT
CASSYRQGGRTEAFF
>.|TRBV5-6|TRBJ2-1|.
TGTGCCAGCAGCTTAAACAATGAGCAGTTCTTC
CASSLNNEQFF
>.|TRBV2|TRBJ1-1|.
TGTGCCAGTTCGCCGGAGCCCTTGAACACTGAAGCTTTCTTT
CASSPEPLNTEAFF
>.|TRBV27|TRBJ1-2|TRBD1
TGTGCCAGCAGTTCCCGGACAGGTGGCTACACCTTC
CASSSRTGGYTF
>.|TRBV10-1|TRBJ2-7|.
TGCGCCAGCAGTGACTTGGGATACGAGCAGTACTTC
CASSDLGYEQYF
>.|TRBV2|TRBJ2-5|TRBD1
TGTGCCAGCAGTGAGGACAGGGGAGACCAAGAGACCCAGTACTTC
CASSEDRGDQETQYF